This is a list of T cell receptor beta chains from one sample in a study of long-term antiretroviral therapy in people with HIV. Some clones are missing from TCRdb's copy, which holds only in-frame ones; the method was immunoSEQ multiplex PCR. This table has approximately 24,000 clones, over 85% appearing once. This specimen consisted of unsorted PBMCs, obtained about 4.7 years after starting antiretroviral therapy. These receptor sequences come from a woman aged 45-60 years with HIV. Each CDR3 is given with its conserved first and last residue. The order of the fields is D gene, V gene, J gene, clone size, CDR3 protein, CDR3 DNA. The D gene is left open where the match is weak. Some rows have no size entry. The others give once, few or many, or a class for an expanded clone.

d_call: .; v_call: TRBV11-2; j_call: TRBJ2-7; clone_size: .; cdr3_aa: CASSLTSAGLVEQYF; cdr3_nt: TGTGCCAGCAGCTTAACATCGGCAGGACTTGTCGAGCAGTACTTC
d_call: TRBD2; v_call: TRBV11-3; j_call: TRBJ2-2; clone_size: .; cdr3_aa: CASSFSPLAGTTGELFF; cdr3_nt: TGTGCCAGCAGCTTTTCACCTCTAGCGGGGACCACCGGGGAGCTGTTTTTT
d_call: .; v_call: TRBV19; j_call: TRBJ1-5; clone_size: .; cdr3_aa: CASSWSDSEKEPQHF; cdr3_nt: TGTGCCAGTAGTTGGTCCGACTCCGAGAAAGAGCCCCAGCATTTT
d_call: .; v_call: TRBV11-2; j_call: TRBJ2-5; clone_size: .; cdr3_aa: CASSFQETQYF; cdr3_nt: TGTGCCAGCAGCTTCCAAGAGACCCAGTACTTC
d_call: TRBD2; v_call: TRBV2; j_call: TRBJ2-7; clone_size: .; cdr3_aa: CAGREGGAGFGEQYF; cdr3_nt: TGTGCCGGCCGGGAGGGGGGAGCCGGATTCGGCGAGCAGTACTTC
d_call: .; v_call: TRBV12-2; j_call: TRBJ2-1; clone_size: .; cdr3_aa: CASRKQGIWGQGQFF; cdr3_nt: TGTGCAAGTCGAAAACAGGGGATTTGGGGACAAGGGCAGTTCTTC
d_call: TRBD1; v_call: TRBV5-4; j_call: TRBJ2-1; clone_size: .; cdr3_aa: CASSLEQGNSYNEQFF; cdr3_nt: TGTGCCAGCAGCTTAGAACAGGGGAACTCCTACAATGAGCAGTTCTTC
d_call: TRBD1; v_call: TRBV7-6; j_call: TRBJ2-3; clone_size: .; cdr3_aa: CASSLVGGAPTDTQYF; cdr3_nt: TGTGCCAGCAGCTTAGTAGGGGGCGCGCCTACAGATACGCAGTATTTT
d_call: TRBD1; v_call: TRBV27; j_call: TRBJ2-3; clone_size: .; cdr3_aa: CASSTQWDSLGDTQYF; cdr3_nt: TGTGCCAGCAGCACCCAGTGGGACAGCCTCGGGGATACGCAGTATTTT
d_call: .; v_call: TRBV19; j_call: TRBJ2-2; clone_size: .; cdr3_aa: CASSVPPGQGASGTPNTGELFF; cdr3_nt: TGTGCCAGTAGCGTACCGCCAGGACAGGGTGCTAGCGGGACTCCGAACACCGGGGAGCTGTTTTTT
d_call: TRBD2; v_call: TRBV5-1; j_call: TRBJ2-1; clone_size: .; cdr3_aa: CASSLRGLAGGPDEQFF; cdr3_nt: TGCGCCAGCAGCTTACGGGGACTAGCGGGAGGGCCTGATGAGCAGTTCTTC
d_call: TRBD2; v_call: TRBV9; j_call: TRBJ2-1; clone_size: .; cdr3_aa: CASSANPGTSGTDYNEQFF; cdr3_nt: TGTGCCAGCAGCGCCAACCCCGGGACTAGCGGGACTGACTACAATGAGCAGTTCTTC
d_call: .; v_call: TRBV6-1; j_call: TRBJ1-6; clone_size: .; cdr3_aa: CASSVASSYNSPLHF; cdr3_nt: TGTGCCAGCAGTGTCGCGAGCTCCTATAATTCACCCCTCCACTTT
d_call: .; v_call: TRBV18; j_call: TRBJ2-5; clone_size: once; cdr3_aa: CASSSYQETQYF; cdr3_nt: TGTGCCAGCTCATCGTACCAAGAGACCCAGTACTTC
d_call: .; v_call: TRBV7-9; j_call: TRBJ2-5; clone_size: .; cdr3_aa: CASSADRVSQETQYF; cdr3_nt: TGTGCCAGCAGCGCCGATAGGGTGAGCCAAGAGACCCAGTACTTC
d_call: .; v_call: TRBV7-9; j_call: TRBJ1-2; clone_size: .; cdr3_aa: CASSLSTPPSPSYGYTF; cdr3_nt: TGTGCCAGCAGCTTATCTACACCTCCTTCCCCCTCTTATGGCTACACCTTC
d_call: .; v_call: TRBV11-2; j_call: TRBJ2-1; clone_size: .; cdr3_aa: CASSHSLVRDEQFF; cdr3_nt: TGTGCCAGCAGCCACTCACTAGTTAGGGATGAGCAGTTCTTC
d_call: TRBD2; v_call: TRBV19; j_call: TRBJ2-7; clone_size: .; cdr3_aa: CASRWLTSGKYEQYF; cdr3_nt: TGTGCCAGTAGGTGGCTGACTAGCGGGAAGTACGAGCAGTACTTC
d_call: .; v_call: TRBV6-6; j_call: TRBJ2-7; clone_size: .; cdr3_aa: CASSPTLTGTGEQYF; cdr3_nt: TGTGCCAGCAGTCCCACCCTTACAGGAACCGGCGAGCAGTACTTC
d_call: .; v_call: TRBV5-1; j_call: TRBJ2-2; clone_size: .; cdr3_aa: CASSLAEAGELFF; cdr3_nt: TGCGCCAGCAGCTTGGCCGAGGCCGGGGAGCTGTTTTTT
d_call: .; v_call: TRBV18; j_call: TRBJ1-2; clone_size: .; cdr3_aa: CASSPAGTNIQFYGYTF; cdr3_nt: TGTGCCAGCTCACCAGCAGGGACCAATATACAATTCTATGGCTACACCTTC
d_call: .; v_call: TRBV27; j_call: TRBJ2-7; clone_size: .; cdr3_aa: CASSLLPGLSYEQYF; cdr3_nt: TGTGCCAGCAGTTTGTTACCGGGACTTTCCTACGAGCAGTACTTC
d_call: .; v_call: TRBV19; j_call: TRBJ2-3; clone_size: .; cdr3_aa: CASRDWITDTQYF; cdr3_nt: TGTGCCAGTAGAGATTGGATCACAGATACGCAGTATTTT
d_call: TRBD1; v_call: TRBV28; j_call: TRBJ2-5; clone_size: .; cdr3_aa: CASSLTLGQGQETQYF; cdr3_nt: TGTGCCAGCAGTTTGACCCTGGGACAGGGCCAAGAGACCCAGTACTTC
d_call: .; v_call: TRBV2; j_call: TRBJ1-5; clone_size: .; cdr3_aa: CASTQGVGQPQHF; cdr3_nt: TGTGCCAGCACACAGGGTGTGGGTCAGCCCCAGCATTTT
d_call: .; v_call: TRBV2; j_call: TRBJ2-7; clone_size: .; cdr3_aa: CASSELGQGPYEQYF; cdr3_nt: TGTGCCAGCAGTGAATTGGGGCAAGGCCCCTACGAGCAGTACTTC